A single sample is the source of the 2 T cell receptor beta chains below, sequenced in a study of T cell changes during pregnancy in multiple sclerosis. Profiling relied on immunoSEQ multiplex PCR, and the TCRdb table lists in-frame clones only, not all of them. The sample has roughly 86,000 clones, roughly 92% seen once. Sequences were derived from peripheral blood, sampled in the first trimester of pregnancy. The receptors here all came from a female donor with multiple sclerosis, enrolled in a pregnancy study.

This clone occurred once. The J gene is TRBJ2-6, the V gene TRBV5-1; TRBD1 aligns across 9 bases. Germline CDR1 and CDR2: SGHRS and YFSETQ. This CDR3 spans 19 amino acids. Trimming at V came to 3 bases and at J to 4 bases, leaving 14 bases not matched to a gene. CDR3 residues: CASSSRVPGQGSGANVLTF. DNA of the CDR3: TGCGCCAGCAGCTCCAGAGTCCCGGGACAGGGATCCGGGGCCAACGTCCTGACTTTC.

The genes are TRBV28 and TRBJ1-3, with D tentatively TRBD1 (5 bases). The CDR3 runs 16 residues. The ends were cut back, 3 bases at V and 6 bases at J, with 18 bases in the middle. CDR1 is MDHEN and CDR2 is SYDVKM in the germline V gene. This CDR3 is CASSLQGSQIANTIYF. DNA for the CDR3: TGTGCCAGCAGTTTGCAGGGTTCCCAAATTGCAAACACCATATATTTT.